Included here is one T cell receptor (beta chain) sequence, with context. Antigen: not known. Only CD45RO-negative cells positively selected for CCR7 counted as naive CD8 cells, so terminally differentiated effector memory CD45RA+ cells were excluded. Profiled with immunoSEQ multiplex PCR; TCRdb holds only in-frame clones, not every one. The data show some 740,000 clones, 80% to 95% seen once. This record comes from a study of shared clonotypes between healthy human individuals. Study-wide findings and caveats: Blood was the only sampled material, and tissue repertoires likely differ.

The CDR3 contains 18 residues. CDR1 is SQVTM, CDR2 ANQGSEA, per germline. Trimming pared 1 base from V and 0 bases from J, leaving 19 bases between. This sequence was found in a man younger than 40 in good health. Sequencing was done on a sample of naive CD8+ T cells sorted from blood. The chain links TRBV29-1 to TRBJ2-1; D might be TRBD2 (5 bases). CDR3 coding DNA: TGCAGCGTTGAAGGCGGACTGGCGGGCTCGAGCTCCTACAATGAGCAGTTCTTC. Translated, it gives CSVEGGLAGSSSYNEQFF.